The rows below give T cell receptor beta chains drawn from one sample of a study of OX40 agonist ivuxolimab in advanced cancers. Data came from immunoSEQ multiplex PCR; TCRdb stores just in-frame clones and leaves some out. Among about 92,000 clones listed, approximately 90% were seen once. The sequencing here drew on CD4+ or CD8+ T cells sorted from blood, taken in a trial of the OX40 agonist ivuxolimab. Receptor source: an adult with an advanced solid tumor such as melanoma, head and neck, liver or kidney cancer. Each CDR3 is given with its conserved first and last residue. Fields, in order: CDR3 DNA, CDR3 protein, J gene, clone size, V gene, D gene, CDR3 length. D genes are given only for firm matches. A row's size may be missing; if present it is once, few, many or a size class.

cdr3_nt: TGTGCCAGCAGCTTAGGGACAGGGTCGCAGACCCAGTACTTC
cdr3_aa: CASSLGTGSQTQYF
j_call: TRBJ2-5
clone_size: NA
v_call: TRBV7-8
d_call: TRBD1
cdr3_length: 14

cdr3_nt: TGCGCCAGCAGCTTGGCGTGGAGCAGCACAGATACGCAGTATTTT
cdr3_aa: CASSLAWSSTDTQYF
j_call: TRBJ2-3
clone_size: NA
v_call: TRBV5-1
d_call: NA
cdr3_length: 15

cdr3_nt: TGTGCCAGCAGCTTAGCGGGGGGGGCAGTGGGCGAGCAGTACTTC
cdr3_aa: CASSLAGGAVGEQYF
j_call: TRBJ2-7
clone_size: NA
v_call: TRBV7-2
d_call: NA
cdr3_length: 15

cdr3_nt: TGTGCCAGTAGTACCCGACGGGCGGGAGATACGCAGTATTTT
cdr3_aa: CASSTRRAGDTQYF
j_call: TRBJ2-3
clone_size: NA
v_call: TRBV19
d_call: NA
cdr3_length: 14

cdr3_nt: TGCGCCAGCCAAGGAACTAGCGATAGCTCCTACGAGCAGTACTTC
cdr3_aa: CASQGTSDSSYEQYF
j_call: TRBJ2-7
clone_size: once
v_call: TRBV5-1
d_call: TRBD2
cdr3_length: 15

cdr3_nt: TGCGCCAGCAGCCAAGATTCTGGGGGCGCGCGCTATGGCTACACCTTC
cdr3_aa: CASSQDSGGARYGYTF
j_call: TRBJ1-2
clone_size: NA
v_call: TRBV4-1
d_call: NA
cdr3_length: 16

cdr3_nt: TGTGCCAGTACCTACAGGGGCTACGGCAATCAGCCCCAGCATTTT
cdr3_aa: CASTYRGYGNQPQHF
j_call: TRBJ1-5
clone_size: NA
v_call: TRBV19
d_call: TRBD1
cdr3_length: 15

cdr3_nt: TGTGCCAGCAGCCATAGTGGGGACAGTTCGACCTACGAGCAGTACTTC
cdr3_aa: CASSHSGDSSTYEQYF
j_call: TRBJ2-7
clone_size: NA
v_call: TRBV14
d_call: TRBD1
cdr3_length: 16

cdr3_nt: TGTGCCAGCAGTTCCGGGTCTGGCAACACCGGGGAGCTGTTTTTT
cdr3_aa: CASSSGSGNTGELFF
j_call: TRBJ2-2
clone_size: NA
v_call: TRBV6-5
d_call: NA
cdr3_length: 15

cdr3_nt: TGTGCCAGCAGCTTGGGGACAGCCGTTGGAAACACCATATATTTT
cdr3_aa: CASSLGTAVGNTIYF
j_call: TRBJ1-3
clone_size: NA
v_call: TRBV7-3
d_call: TRBD1
cdr3_length: 15

cdr3_nt: TGTGCCAGCAGGCTAGAAAGCGGGAGCAGGACGAATGAGCAGTTCTTC
cdr3_aa: CASRLESGSRTNEQFF
j_call: TRBJ2-1
clone_size: NA
v_call: TRBV2
d_call: TRBD2
cdr3_length: 16

cdr3_nt: TGTGCCAGCAGCCCACTTGGACACTTCACAGATACGCAGTATTTT
cdr3_aa: CASSPLGHFTDTQYF
j_call: TRBJ2-3
clone_size: once
v_call: TRBV7-2
d_call: NA
cdr3_length: 15

cdr3_nt: TGTGCCAGCAGCGCCTTTCCGGGACCCAGATCTGGGGCCAACGTCCTGACTTTC
cdr3_aa: CASSAFPGPRSGANVLTF
j_call: TRBJ2-6
clone_size: once
v_call: TRBV9
d_call: NA
cdr3_length: 18

cdr3_nt: TGTGCCAGCAGCCGCATTGGGGCACTAGCGAAAATTATGCAGTATTTT
cdr3_aa: CASSRIGALAKIMQYF
j_call: TRBJ2-3
clone_size: NA
v_call: TRBV5-6
d_call: TRBD2
cdr3_length: 16

cdr3_nt: TGTGCCAGCAGCTCCCTAGATACGCAGTATTTT
cdr3_aa: CASSSLDTQYF
j_call: TRBJ2-3
clone_size: once
v_call: TRBV7-2
d_call: NA
cdr3_length: 11

cdr3_nt: TGTGCCAGCAGCTTAGGCGGCGTTATAGCCAAAAACATTCAGTACTTC
cdr3_aa: CASSLGGVIAKNIQYF
j_call: TRBJ2-4
clone_size: once
v_call: TRBV7-2
d_call: NA
cdr3_length: 16

cdr3_nt: TGCGCCAGCAGCTTGGGCGGGATCCCTGAAGCTTTCTTT
cdr3_aa: CASSLGGIPEAFF
j_call: TRBJ1-1
clone_size: NA
v_call: TRBV5-1
d_call: NA
cdr3_length: 13

cdr3_nt: TGTGCCAGCAGTCGGCAAATCACCGGGGAGCTGTTTTTT
cdr3_aa: CASSRQITGELFF
j_call: TRBJ2-2
clone_size: NA
v_call: TRBV2
d_call: NA
cdr3_length: 13

cdr3_nt: TGTGCCAGCAGTGGGACAGGGCGGGATCAGCCCCAGCATTTT
cdr3_aa: CASSGTGRDQPQHF
j_call: TRBJ1-5
clone_size: few
v_call: TRBV6-1
d_call: TRBD1
cdr3_length: 14

cdr3_nt: TGTGCCAGCAGTGCTACGAAAAGGGGGCAATTCTCGCGGGAGCAGTACTTC
cdr3_aa: CASSATKRGQFSREQYF
j_call: TRBJ2-7
clone_size: NA
v_call: TRBV25-1
d_call: TRBD1
cdr3_length: 17

cdr3_nt: TGTGCCTGGAGTGTACTGGATACGCAGTATTTT
cdr3_aa: CAWSVLDTQYF
j_call: TRBJ2-3
clone_size: NA
v_call: TRBV30
d_call: NA
cdr3_length: 11

cdr3_nt: TGTGCCAGCCACAGAGGTACTAGCGTCGGGGAGCTGTTTTTT
cdr3_aa: CASHRGTSVGELFF
j_call: TRBJ2-2
clone_size: NA
v_call: TRBV6-1
d_call: TRBD2
cdr3_length: 14

cdr3_nt: TGTGCCAGCAGGGGGAGACTAGGGTCTGGAAACACCATATATTTT
cdr3_aa: CASRGRLGSGNTIYF
j_call: TRBJ1-3
clone_size: NA
v_call: TRBV28
d_call: NA
cdr3_length: 15

cdr3_nt: TGTGCCAGCAGCTTAGCGGGACACAGGGGAGGGGGCTACACCTTC
cdr3_aa: CASSLAGHRGGGYTF
j_call: TRBJ1-2
clone_size: NA
v_call: TRBV7-2
d_call: TRBD1
cdr3_length: 15

cdr3_nt: TGTGCCAGCAGTTCCGCCGGGGGAGCCCAAGAGACCCAGTACTTC
cdr3_aa: CASSSAGGAQETQYF
j_call: TRBJ2-5
clone_size: NA
v_call: TRBV28
d_call: NA
cdr3_length: 15

cdr3_nt: TGCGCCAGCAGGAGGACAGGGCTCCAAGAGACCCAGTACTTC
cdr3_aa: CASRRTGLQETQYF
j_call: TRBJ2-5
clone_size: NA
v_call: TRBV5-1
d_call: TRBD1
cdr3_length: 14

cdr3_nt: TGTGCCAGCAGCGCGGACAGGGTGAAACCCCAGCATTTT
cdr3_aa: CASSADRVKPQHF
j_call: TRBJ1-5
clone_size: NA
v_call: TRBV6-1
d_call: TRBD1
cdr3_length: 13

cdr3_nt: TGTGCCAGCAGCGTTGGGCAGGGGATTCCGCCCCAGCATTTT
cdr3_aa: CASSVGQGIPPQHF
j_call: TRBJ1-5
clone_size: NA
v_call: TRBV11-2
d_call: NA
cdr3_length: 14

cdr3_nt: TGTGCCACCAGCAGAGACCCAGTACCTCTGGGCAATCAGCCCCAGCATTTT
cdr3_aa: CATSRDPVPLGNQPQHF
j_call: TRBJ1-5
clone_size: NA
v_call: TRBV15
d_call: NA
cdr3_length: 17

cdr3_nt: TGTGCCAGTAGTATATCGGGGGTCACTGAAGCTTTCTTT
cdr3_aa: CASSISGVTEAFF
j_call: TRBJ1-1
clone_size: NA
v_call: TRBV19
d_call: NA
cdr3_length: 13

cdr3_nt: TGTGCCAGCAGCTCTCGCCGTGGGGAGACCCAGTACTTC
cdr3_aa: CASSSRRGETQYF
j_call: TRBJ2-5
clone_size: NA
v_call: TRBV7-3
d_call: NA
cdr3_length: 13

cdr3_nt: TGTGCCACCGGGGGGGCGGGAGTCGCTGAGCAGTTCTTC
cdr3_aa: CATGGAGVAEQFF
j_call: TRBJ2-1
clone_size: NA
v_call: TRBV10-3
d_call: TRBD2
cdr3_length: 13

cdr3_nt: TGTGCCAGCAGCAAACACAGCCTACCCACTAGCACAGATACGCAGTATTTT
cdr3_aa: CASSKHSLPTSTDTQYF
j_call: TRBJ2-3
clone_size: NA
v_call: TRBV21-1
d_call: NA
cdr3_length: 17

cdr3_nt: TGCAGCGTTCAAAAGGCGGCTAGCGGGACGGCAGAGACCCAGTACTTC
cdr3_aa: CSVQKAASGTAETQYF
j_call: TRBJ2-5
clone_size: NA
v_call: TRBV29-1
d_call: TRBD2
cdr3_length: 16

cdr3_nt: TGCGCCAGCAGCTTGGTATCGGGATCTGGAAACACCATATATTTT
cdr3_aa: CASSLVSGSGNTIYF
j_call: TRBJ1-3
clone_size: NA
v_call: TRBV5-1
d_call: NA
cdr3_length: 15

cdr3_nt: TGCGCCAGCAGCTTGGGGACAGGGCGCAATCAGCCCCAGCATTTT
cdr3_aa: CASSLGTGRNQPQHF
j_call: TRBJ1-5
clone_size: NA
v_call: TRBV5-1
d_call: TRBD1
cdr3_length: 15

cdr3_nt: TGTGCCAGCGCGTCAGGACAGGGATTAGCGGGAGCCCCGGGGGGCGGGGAGCTGTTTTTT
cdr3_aa: CASASGQGLAGAPGGGELFF
j_call: TRBJ2-2
clone_size: NA
v_call: TRBV28
d_call: NA
cdr3_length: 20

cdr3_nt: TGTGCCAGCTCACCATTGGCAAACACTGAAGCTTTCTTT
cdr3_aa: CASSPLANTEAFF
j_call: TRBJ1-1
clone_size: few
v_call: TRBV18
d_call: NA
cdr3_length: 13

cdr3_nt: TGTGCCAGCAGCTTCAAGCGGGAGTCACCCATAATAGATACGCAGTATTTT
cdr3_aa: CASSFKRESPIIDTQYF
j_call: TRBJ2-3
clone_size: NA
v_call: TRBV13
d_call: TRBD2
cdr3_length: 17

cdr3_nt: TGTGCCAGCAGTTCGGGATTTGCAACTAATGAAAAACTGTTTTTT
cdr3_aa: CASSSGFATNEKLFF
j_call: TRBJ1-4
clone_size: NA
v_call: TRBV28
d_call: NA
cdr3_length: 15

cdr3_nt: TGTGCCAGCAGCTCGGGACAGGCGGGAGAGCAGTACTTC
cdr3_aa: CASSSGQAGEQYF
j_call: TRBJ2-7
clone_size: NA
v_call: TRBV11-2
d_call: TRBD1
cdr3_length: 13

cdr3_nt: TGTGCCAGCACCATACTAGCGGGAGCGAACACCGGGGAGCTGTTTTTT
cdr3_aa: CASTILAGANTGELFF
j_call: TRBJ2-2
clone_size: NA
v_call: TRBV2
d_call: TRBD2
cdr3_length: 16

cdr3_nt: TGTGCCAGCAGCTTAGGGCCCAGGGAAAACTACGAGCAGTACTTC
cdr3_aa: CASSLGPRENYEQYF
j_call: TRBJ2-7
clone_size: NA
v_call: TRBV7-2
d_call: NA
cdr3_length: 15

cdr3_nt: TGTGCCAGCAGCCCACTCTACGAGCAGTACTTC
cdr3_aa: CASSPLYEQYF
j_call: TRBJ2-7
clone_size: NA
v_call: TRBV7-2
d_call: NA
cdr3_length: 11

cdr3_nt: TGTGCCAGCAGCTTAGAAGGACAGTATTTT
cdr3_aa: CASSLEGQYF
j_call: TRBJ2-3
clone_size: NA
v_call: TRBV7-2
d_call: NA
cdr3_length: 10

cdr3_nt: TGTGCCAGCAGCCCCCGAAGGGGGGGGAACACCGGGGAGCTGTTTTTT
cdr3_aa: CASSPRRGGNTGELFF
j_call: TRBJ2-2
clone_size: NA
v_call: TRBV9
d_call: NA
cdr3_length: 16

cdr3_nt: TGTGCCATCAGTGAGGGACAGGGACCCACAGATACGCAGTATTTT
cdr3_aa: CAISEGQGPTDTQYF
j_call: TRBJ2-3
clone_size: NA
v_call: TRBV10-3
d_call: TRBD1
cdr3_length: 15

cdr3_nt: TGTGCCAGCAGCTTAAACAGATTCAATCAGCCCCAGCATTTT
cdr3_aa: CASSLNRFNQPQHF
j_call: TRBJ1-5
clone_size: once
v_call: TRBV7-8
d_call: NA
cdr3_length: 14

cdr3_nt: TGTGCCAGCCGCTTGGGCAATTTGAACACTGAAGCTTTCTTT
cdr3_aa: CASRLGNLNTEAFF
j_call: TRBJ1-1
clone_size: NA
v_call: TRBV19
d_call: NA
cdr3_length: 14

cdr3_nt: TGTGCCACCAGCAGAGAGTACACTTACGAGCAGTACTTC
cdr3_aa: CATSREYTYEQYF
j_call: TRBJ2-7
clone_size: NA
v_call: TRBV15
d_call: NA
cdr3_length: 13

cdr3_nt: TGTGCCAGCAGTTTCTTGGTGGGGGGCGAAAAACTGTTTTTT
cdr3_aa: CASSFLVGGEKLFF
j_call: TRBJ1-4
clone_size: NA
v_call: TRBV28
d_call: NA
cdr3_length: 14

cdr3_nt: TGTGCCAGCAGACTAGCGGGAGGCCGCCGCGATACGCAGTATTTT
cdr3_aa: CASRLAGGRRDTQYF
j_call: TRBJ2-3
clone_size: NA
v_call: TRBV11-2
d_call: TRBD2
cdr3_length: 15

cdr3_nt: TGTGCCAGCAGCTTACCGACCGTGCCAACTAATGAAAAACTGTTTTTT
cdr3_aa: CASSLPTVPTNEKLFF
j_call: TRBJ1-4
clone_size: few
v_call: TRBV7-8
d_call: NA
cdr3_length: 16

cdr3_nt: TGTGCCAGCAGCTTAGCAGGAATCTACAATGAGCAGTTCTTC
cdr3_aa: CASSLAGIYNEQFF
j_call: TRBJ2-1
clone_size: NA
v_call: TRBV11-2
d_call: NA
cdr3_length: 14

cdr3_nt: TGTGCCAGCAGTTTTGTCTACTATGGCTACACCTTC
cdr3_aa: CASSFVYYGYTF
j_call: TRBJ1-2
clone_size: NA
v_call: TRBV28
d_call: NA
cdr3_length: 12

cdr3_nt: TGTGCCAGCAGCCAACTGACAGGGGCAGAGAATGAGCAGTTCTTC
cdr3_aa: CASSQLTGAENEQFF
j_call: TRBJ2-1
clone_size: NA
v_call: TRBV9
d_call: TRBD1
cdr3_length: 15

cdr3_nt: TGTGCCAGCAGCTTAGCGGGTACCGGGGAGCTGTTTTTT
cdr3_aa: CASSLAGTGELFF
j_call: TRBJ2-2
clone_size: NA
v_call: TRBV7-2
d_call: NA
cdr3_length: 13

cdr3_nt: TGTGCCAGCACCCCCGGACTAGCGGGAGGCAGACCAGACTTC
cdr3_aa: CASTPGLAGGRPDF
j_call: TRBJ2-5
clone_size: NA
v_call: TRBV7-2
d_call: TRBD2
cdr3_length: 14

cdr3_nt: TGTGCCAGCAGCTCCCCGGGACTAGCGGGACGCGGTAGCACAGATACGCAGTATTTT
cdr3_aa: CASSSPGLAGRGSTDTQYF
j_call: TRBJ2-3
clone_size: NA
v_call: TRBV5-4
d_call: TRBD2
cdr3_length: 19

cdr3_nt: TGTGCCAGCAGACCAGATAGCTCCTACAATGAGCAGTTCTTC
cdr3_aa: CASRPDSSYNEQFF
j_call: TRBJ2-1
clone_size: NA
v_call: TRBV6-5
d_call: NA
cdr3_length: 14